The rows below give T cell receptor beta chains drawn from one sample of a study of beta chain features in type 1 diabetes. Method: immunoSEQ multiplex PCR; TCRdb's copy keeps in-frame clones and lacks some. The repertoire holds 250,000 to 350,000 clones, with 14% as singletons. Sequencing input: central memory CD4+ T cells from blood. The source is a man aged 30 to 45 in good health. CDR3s include the opening cysteine and the closing phenylalanine or tryptophan. D genes are given only for firm matches. Not all rows give a size; the values are once, few, many and, for expanded clones, a class.

CDR3 protein: CASSLMTGGGYEQYF; clone size: few; J gene: TRBJ2-7; D gene: TRBD1; V gene: TRBV7-2
CDR3 protein: CASSKGQHYGYTF; clone size: few; J gene: TRBJ1-2; D gene: TRBD1; V gene: TRBV19
CDR3 protein: CASSLGTTQETQYF; clone size: few; J gene: TRBJ2-5; D gene: NA; V gene: TRBV5-1
CDR3 protein: CASRFQRGGNYEQYF; clone size: NA; J gene: TRBJ2-7; D gene: TRBD2; V gene: TRBV7-2
CDR3 protein: CASSQPGAADTQYF; clone size: few; J gene: TRBJ2-3; D gene: NA; V gene: TRBV14
CDR3 protein: CAISEWGSNQPQHF; clone size: many; J gene: TRBJ1-5; D gene: NA; V gene: TRBV10-3
CDR3 protein: CSVDETGTGSGYTF; clone size: NA; J gene: TRBJ1-2; D gene: TRBD1; V gene: TRBV29-1
CDR3 protein: CASSLVGKGYTF; clone size: few; J gene: TRBJ1-2; D gene: NA; V gene: TRBV5-4
CDR3 protein: CASSIRTGKDQETQYF; clone size: few; J gene: TRBJ2-5; D gene: TRBD1; V gene: TRBV7-8
CDR3 protein: CASGLVWQGKSSGNTIYF; clone size: few; J gene: TRBJ1-3; D gene: NA; V gene: TRBV12-5
CDR3 protein: CASSLGTSGGTDTQYF; clone size: NA; J gene: TRBJ2-3; D gene: TRBD2; V gene: TRBV5-1
CDR3 protein: CASTQIYSNQPQHF; clone size: NA; J gene: TRBJ1-5; D gene: NA; V gene: TRBV19
CDR3 protein: CASTLVGNNEQFF; clone size: many; J gene: TRBJ2-1; D gene: NA; V gene: TRBV7-9
CDR3 protein: CASSLGAGVVNNEKLFF; clone size: few; J gene: TRBJ1-4; D gene: NA; V gene: TRBV4-3
CDR3 protein: CAISSGGIYEQYF; clone size: few; J gene: TRBJ2-7; D gene: TRBD1; V gene: TRBV10-3
CDR3 protein: CASSFPTGELFF; clone size: few; J gene: TRBJ2-2; D gene: NA; V gene: TRBV5-6
CDR3 protein: CASSLGSDTQYF; clone size: few; J gene: TRBJ2-3; D gene: NA; V gene: TRBV5-4
CDR3 protein: CASSQDRGDTEAFF; clone size: NA; J gene: TRBJ1-1; D gene: TRBD1; V gene: TRBV6-1
CDR3 protein: CASSLALRDRVDRPQHF; clone size: NA; J gene: TRBJ1-5; D gene: TRBD1; V gene: TRBV7-8
CDR3 protein: CASSYVQGDFGYTF; clone size: NA; J gene: TRBJ1-2; D gene: TRBD1; V gene: TRBV6-5
CDR3 protein: CASSAKGQLRIKSEKLFF; clone size: NA; J gene: TRBJ1-4; D gene: TRBD1; V gene: TRBV25-1
CDR3 protein: CATSRVLGTGGGEQFF; clone size: NA; J gene: TRBJ2-1; D gene: TRBD1; V gene: TRBV15
CDR3 protein: CASSLSIVSPRNEQFF; clone size: many; J gene: TRBJ2-1; D gene: NA; V gene: TRBV7-9
CDR3 protein: CASSLPGVGEQFF; clone size: few; J gene: TRBJ2-1; D gene: NA; V gene: TRBV7-2
CDR3 protein: CASSYGVGEQFF; clone size: NA; J gene: TRBJ2-1; D gene: NA; V gene: TRBV6-6
CDR3 protein: CASSFRTSGDNEQFF; clone size: few; J gene: TRBJ2-1; D gene: TRBD2; V gene: TRBV6-1
CDR3 protein: CASGINRGYSTNEKLFF; clone size: NA; J gene: TRBJ1-4; D gene: TRBD1; V gene: TRBV11-3
CDR3 protein: CASSAQTGRRTEAFF; clone size: NA; J gene: TRBJ1-1; D gene: NA; V gene: TRBV6-6
CDR3 protein: CASSPTRQLDTQYF; clone size: NA; J gene: TRBJ2-3; D gene: NA; V gene: TRBV28
CDR3 protein: CASSQQGVRNYGYTF; clone size: NA; J gene: TRBJ1-2; D gene: NA; V gene: TRBV7-7
CDR3 protein: CASSSPQGEGFNEQFF; clone size: NA; J gene: TRBJ2-1; D gene: NA; V gene: TRBV4-2
CDR3 protein: CATSRDGGNQETQYF; clone size: NA; J gene: TRBJ2-5; D gene: NA; V gene: TRBV15
CDR3 protein: CASSQVLRFRGQNTEAFF; clone size: few; J gene: TRBJ1-1; D gene: NA; V gene: TRBV4-1
CDR3 protein: CASSAQGGTEAFF; clone size: once; J gene: TRBJ1-1; D gene: TRBD1; V gene: TRBV6-4
CDR3 protein: CASSPGTSIGEQFF; clone size: few; J gene: TRBJ2-1; D gene: NA; V gene: TRBV6-1
CDR3 protein: CASSPGGLAQETQYF; clone size: NA; J gene: TRBJ2-5; D gene: NA; V gene: TRBV7-7
CDR3 protein: CASSGDYRLPIRELFF; clone size: few; J gene: TRBJ2-2; D gene: NA; V gene: TRBV9
CDR3 protein: CASSFSRNYGYTF; clone size: few; J gene: TRBJ1-2; D gene: NA; V gene: TRBV7-7
CDR3 protein: CASSQGNLQGDYGYTF; clone size: NA; J gene: TRBJ1-2; D gene: TRBD1; V gene: TRBV4-3
CDR3 protein: CASSPRTSFSEQFF; clone size: few; J gene: TRBJ2-1; D gene: NA; V gene: TRBV9
CDR3 protein: CASSPGTGSNTGELFF; clone size: few; J gene: TRBJ2-2; D gene: TRBD1; V gene: TRBV5-4
CDR3 protein: CASSVTSGAYNEQFF; clone size: few; J gene: TRBJ2-1; D gene: TRBD2; V gene: TRBV7-3
CDR3 protein: CASRRDVQGETQYF; clone size: NA; J gene: TRBJ2-5; D gene: NA; V gene: TRBV7-2
CDR3 protein: CSVLATGGRGTEAFF; clone size: NA; J gene: TRBJ1-1; D gene: TRBD1; V gene: TRBV29-1
CDR3 protein: CASGTGERYF; clone size: few; J gene: TRBJ2-3; D gene: NA; V gene: TRBV2
CDR3 protein: CASSQGQGGEKLFF; clone size: NA; J gene: TRBJ1-4; D gene: TRBD1; V gene: TRBV7-2
CDR3 protein: CASSAPIDRVLLSAGNTIYF; clone size: few; J gene: TRBJ1-3; D gene: TRBD1; V gene: TRBV7-8
CDR3 protein: CASRTGEGTEAFF; clone size: NA; J gene: TRBJ1-1; D gene: TRBD1; V gene: TRBV19
CDR3 protein: CASHRVSLGDYGYTF; clone size: NA; J gene: TRBJ1-2; D gene: NA; V gene: TRBV6-1
CDR3 protein: CASSVIPQTGGNGYTF; clone size: many; J gene: TRBJ1-2; D gene: TRBD1; V gene: TRBV5-1
CDR3 protein: CASTEERGEQYF; clone size: many; J gene: TRBJ2-7; D gene: NA; V gene: TRBV2
CDR3 protein: CAWGPSRAPGPLHF; clone size: NA; J gene: TRBJ1-6; D gene: NA; V gene: TRBV30
CDR3 protein: CSVKISDTQYF; clone size: few; J gene: TRBJ2-3; D gene: NA; V gene: TRBV20-1